Described below is a single T cell receptor (beta chain) sequence and its context. The antigen remains unidentified. Donors counted as nominally healthy when sampled, yet unrecorded immune exposures were likely. This sample stems from a study of cytomegalovirus exposure and HLA in healthy donors. General study points: Accurate prediction of HLA-A and HLA-B alleles (for most subjects) was reportedly achieved from TCR beta sequences. The study recorded 150 to 200 TCR beta chains that were cytomegalovirus-associated.

Germline values: CDR1 MNHEY, CDR2 SVGAGI. The CDR3 length is 15 residues. The J segment lost 7 bases and the V segment lost 5 bases, leaving 12 bases of the junction unmatched. 60 Vbeta and 13 Jbeta primers were used in PCR. Only in-frame clones appear in the TCRdb table, and some are missing; sequencing was by immunoSEQ multiplex PCR. The sample includes under 200,000 clones, around 80% of them seen just once. J is TRBJ2-5 and V is TRBV6-5, with TRBD2 identical over 8 bases. Specimen: PBMCs. The sequence came from a female donor in good health and CMV-seronegative. The chain's CDR3 is CASSQTPSGRGTQYF. CDR3 DNA sequence: TGTGCCAGCAGTCAGACTCCTAGCGGGCGGGGGACCCAGTACTTC.